The 28 T cell receptor beta chains reported below all come from one sample, sequenced in a study of T cells in tuberculosis. Here immunoSEQ multiplex PCR was the method, and the copy in TCRdb shows in-frame clones only, minus some. This sample yields 40,000 to 45,000 clones, of which 90% to 95% are seen a single time; around 7.5% belongs to the top ten. The sample comprised PBMCs. The receptor source for this set is a donor aged 5 to 30 with latent tuberculosis or without tuberculosis infection.

This clone was seen a single time. This chain links TRBV4-2 with TRBJ2-2, with TRBD1 matching over 10 bases. The ends lost 4 bases at V and 5 bases at J; junction bases unmatched: 4. Looked up from germline, CDR1 is LGHNA and CDR2 is YNFKEQ. The length of the CDR3 is 15 residues. The CDR3 here is CASSRRTGGTGELFF. The CDR3 region has the DNA TGTGCCAGCAGCCGACGGACAGGGGGTACCGGGGAGCTGTTTTTT.

This clone has a single count. J is TRBJ2-7 and V is TRBV6-5, with TRBD1 identical over 10 bases. CDR3 length: 15 residues. The germline V gene encodes CDR1 MNHEY and CDR2 SVGAGI. The V segment lost 2 bases and the J segment 5 bases; nucleotides outside the gene matches: 6. CDR3 in DNA: TGTGCCAGCAGTTACGTGACAGGGGGCTTCGACGAGCAGTACTTC. It codes for CASSYVTGGFDEQYF.

This chain connects TRBV13 to TRBJ2-2; TRBD1 matches 8 bases. CDR3 length: 13 amino acids. Germline loops: CDR1 PRHDT, CDR2 FYEKMQ (reference sequence). The V and J ends lost 8 bases and 7 bases, in that order; junction bases with no gene match: 6. The CDR3 DNA is TGTGCCAGCGGACAGGGTACTAGCGGGGAGCTGTTTTTT. Amino acids: CASGQGTSGELFF.

The V and J genes are TRBV5-1 and TRBJ1-1; D may be TRBD1 (6 bases). V was clipped by 0 bases and J by 2 bases, with 8 bases between them. This CDR3 has 14 amino acids. Germline V CDR1 and CDR2: SGHRS, YFSETQ. The CDR3 loop reads CASSLDRANTEAFF. As DNA, the CDR3 is TGCGCCAGCAGCTTGGACAGGGCTAACACTGAAGCTTTCTTT.

The rearrangement uses TRBV7-2 and TRBJ2-2; 8 bases fit TRBD2. The V and J ends lost 1 base and 5 bases, in that order; junction bases with no gene match: 6. Germline assignment: CDR1 SGHTA and CDR2 FQGNSA. CDR3 size: 16 residues. CDR3: CASSLVTGRATGELFF. The CDR3 DNA sequence: TGTGCCAGCAGCTTAGTTACCGGGAGGGCTACCGGGGAGCTGTTTTTT.

The chain couples TRBV19 to TRBJ1-5; 9 positions agree with TRBD1. The germline V gene has CDR1 LNHDA and CDR2 SQIVND (reference sequence). Trimming at V came to 3 bases and at J to 0 bases, leaving 3 bases not matched to a gene. The CDR3 runs 16 residues. The CDR3 DNA follows: TGTGCCAGTAGTATGGGACAGGGAACTAGCAATCAGCCCCAGCATTTT. This codes for CASSMGQGTSNQPQHF.

This clone has a handful of counts. This rearrangement joins TRBV6-6 to TRBJ2-7; 7 bases agree with TRBD2. CDR3 size: 13 residues. The junction had 4 bases not matched to a gene; V was cut back by 4 bases and J by 4 bases. The germline V gene encodes CDR1 MNHNY and CDR2 SVGAGI (reference sequence). In nucleotides, the CDR3 is TGTGCCAGCAGTTCTTCCGGGGGGTACGAGCAGTACTTC. Translated, it gives CASSSSGGYEQYF.

The chain recombines TRBV11-3 with TRBJ2-2, with D possibly matching TRBD1 (6 bases). The CDR3 covers 13 residues. Germline CDR1 and CDR2: SGHNT and YENEEA. V was shortened by 8 bases and J by 6 bases, with 13 bases between the two germline ends. CDR3 coding DNA: TGTGCCAGCCGACCGACAGGATCCGGGGAGCTGTTTTTT. This translates into CASRPTGSGELFF.

J is TRBJ1-1 and V is TRBV7-2; D not resolved. The CDR3 totals 16 residues. V lost 4 bases to trimming and J lost 0 bases, with 15 bases between them. Germline-derived CDR1 and CDR2 are SGHTA and FQGNSA. CDR3 in DNA: TGTGCCAGCAGCTCCCCTGACGGAGGGATGAACACTGAAGCTTTCTTT. It is translated as CASSSPDGGMNTEAFF.

The chain links TRBV6-1 to TRBJ1-3; 9 bases line up with TRBD1. Germline V gene lookup returns CDR1 MNHNS and CDR2 SASEGT. V was pared by 2 bases and J by 4 bases, with 6 bases of the junction left unmatched. This CDR3 has 16 amino acids. The CDR3 DNA reads as TGTGCCAGCAGTGAAAAGGGACAGGGTCGAGGAAACACCATATATTTT. It specifies CASSEKGQGRGNTIYF.

The CDR3: CAWSVFGAGGPGEQYF. The CDR3, as DNA: TGTGCCTGGAGTGTCTTTGGAGCGGGAGGGCCAGGCGAGCAGTACTTC. This chain uses TRBV30 with TRBJ2-7; 10 positions agree with TRBD2. J was trimmed by 6 bases and V by 0 bases; bases with no gene match: 11. The CDR3 extends over 16 amino acids. Germline V CDR1 and CDR2: GTSNPN, SVGIG (reference sequence).

This chain uses TRBV5-4 with TRBJ1-2; D is unclear. This CDR3 is 16 amino acids long. CDR1 and CDR2 from the germline V gene are SGHNT and YYREEE (reference sequence). Trimming removed 4 bases at V and 7 bases at J, with 23 bases between. CDR3 coding DNA: TGTGCCAGCAGCCCATGGGAGGGCCCAACGACGTTTGGCTACACCTTC. Translation: CASSPWEGPTTFGYTF.

This clone was seen only once. The rearrangement joins TRBV2 to TRBJ2-1; possible D gene TRBD1, 5 bases. V lost 4 bases and J lost 7, with 11 bases in between. The CDR3 extends over 13 amino acids. The germline gives CDR1 SNHLY, CDR2 FYNNEI. In DNA form, the CDR3 reads TGTGCCAGCAGTGGGGGCCGTAATAATGAGCAGTTCTTC. It is translated as CASSGGRNNEQFF.

V gene TRBV5-4 combines with J gene TRBJ1-2, with unresolved D. The V end was cut by 0 bases, the J end by 4 bases, with 19 bases between. CDR1 SGHNT and CDR2 YYREEE come from the germline V gene (reference sequence). This CDR3 is 17 amino acids long. The CDR3 loop reads CASSLDRGNSAGYGYTF. The DNA for the CDR3 is TGTGCCAGCAGCTTGGATCGCGGCAATTCTGCGGGCTATGGCTACACCTTC.

CDR3: CSVKTGTGRPRGGNSPLHF. The CDR3 coding sequence is TGCAGCGTCAAAACCGGGACAGGGCGCCCCCGGGGGGGTAATTCACCCCTCCACTTT. The chain recombines TRBV29-1 with TRBJ1-6, with 9 nucleotides matching TRBD1. The V segment lost 6 bases and the J segment 6 bases; nucleotides outside the gene matches: 21. Germline assignment: CDR1 SQVTM and CDR2 ANQGSEA. This CDR3 spans 19 amino acids.

The rearrangement joins TRBV6-6 to TRBJ2-7; D not certain. This CDR3 is built from 14 residues. Germline lookup yields CDR1 MNHNY and CDR2 SVGAGI (reference sequence). V was pared by 0 bases and J by 3 bases, with 9 bases between. CDR3 region: CASSYSSLYYEQYF. The DNA of the CDR3 is TGTGCCAGCAGTTACTCGAGCCTCTACTACGAGCAGTACTTC.

The gene calls are TRBV25-1 and TRBJ1-2; the D gene is possibly TRBD1 (5 bases). Germline CDR1 reads MGHDK; CDR2 reads SYGVNS. CDR3 size: 15 residues. V was trimmed by 3 bases and J by 4 bases, leaving 15 bases between them. The CDR3 bases are TGTGCCAGCAGTGACTTCCGGCAGGGCCTCTATGGCTACACCTTC. Its protein product is CASSDFRQGLYGYTF.

The chain is built from TRBV7-3 and TRBJ2-1; 8 bases align to TRBD2. The CDR3 runs 15 residues. Germline CDR1 SGHTA, CDR2 FQGTGA. J gave up 3 bases and V 0 bases, and 1 base lay outside the gene matches. The CDR3 spells CASSLTAGGYNEQFF. The CDR3 coding sequence is TGTGCCAGCAGCTTAACGGCGGGGGGCTACAATGAGCAGTTCTTC.

This rearrangement joins TRBV4-1 to TRBJ2-7; D is perhaps TRBD2 (7 bases). In germline, CDR1 is MGHRA, CDR2 YSYEKL. Trimming removed 4 bases at V and 5 bases at J, with 12 bases between. This CDR3 comprises 13 residues. The CDR3 region has the DNA TGCGCCAGCAGCCTAGAGGGGGGGGACGAGCAGTACTTC. Translated: CASSLEGGDEQYF.

The CDR3: CASSLGDRDEQFF. The CDR3 bases are TGTGCCAGCAGCTTAGGCGACAGGGATGAGCAGTTCTTC. The V and J genes are TRBV11-2 and TRBJ2-1; TRBD1 aligns across 7 bases. Germline assignment: CDR1 SGHAT and CDR2 FQNNGV. This CDR3 is 13 amino acids long. V lost 1 base to trimming and J lost 8 bases; unmatched junction nucleotides: 2.

The chain links TRBV7-2 to TRBJ2-1, with TRBD2 matching 11 bases. V lost 5 bases to trimming and J lost 4 bases; unmatched junction nucleotides: 4. Per germline, CDR1 SGHTA and CDR2 FQGNSA. The CDR3 runs 15 residues. The CDR3 sequence: CASSPTSGGYNEQFF. The CDR3 DNA reads TGTGCCAGCAGCCCTACTAGCGGGGGATACAATGAGCAGTTCTTC.

In this sample, this clone turned up a few times. V gene TRBV19 combines with J gene TRBJ2-7; no clear D gene. CDR1 LNHDA and CDR2 SQIVND come from the germline V gene (reference sequence). This CDR3 is built from 13 residues. The V and J ends lost 5 bases and 0 bases respectively, with 8 bases between them. The chain's CDR3 is CASSLQPSYEQYF. The CDR3 DNA is TGTGCCAGTAGTTTACAGCCCTCCTACGAGCAGTACTTC.

The genes are TRBV6-5 and TRBJ1-1, with 7 bases that match TRBD1. With V trimmed by 6 bases and J by 5 bases, 9 bases remained unmatched. CDR3 length: 14 amino acids. Germline CDR1 MNHEY, CDR2 SVGAGI. DNA of the CDR3: TGTGCCAGCAGCTTAAGACAGGGTAGTACTGAAGCTTTCTTT. Translating gives CASSLRQGSTEAFF.

The rearrangement uses TRBV6-5 and TRBJ2-7; D unclear. In germline, CDR1 is MNHEY, CDR2 SVGAGI. CDR3 length: 13 residues. V shed 6 bases and J shed 3 bases, with 12 bases lying between them. CDR3: CASSPETGYEQYF. In DNA, the CDR3 is TGTGCCAGCAGCCCTGAAACCGGCTACGAGCAGTACTTC.

The chain carries TRBV6-1 and TRBJ1-2; TRBD1 agrees at 7 bases. The CDR3 is 17 amino acids. Germline V gene lookup returns CDR1 MNHNS and CDR2 SASEGT. With V trimmed by 3 bases and J by 0 bases, 10 bases remained unmatched. The CDR3 protein is CASSDRSRQGPNYGYTF. The CDR3, as DNA: TGTGCCAGCAGTGACCGAAGCCGACAGGGACCTAACTATGGCTACACCTTC.

The chain carries TRBV5-4 and TRBJ1-1; TRBD1 aligns across 7 bases. The trim removed 2 bases at V and 5 bases at J, leaving 9 bases unmatched. CDR1 and CDR2 from the germline V gene are SGHNT and YYREEE (reference sequence). This CDR3 is 15 amino acids long. CDR3 DNA sequence: TGTGCCAGCAGCTTCAAAACAGGGGACGGGACTGAAGCTTTCTTT. It yields the protein CASSFKTGDGTEAFF.

The V and J genes are TRBV18 and TRBJ2-1; TRBD1 agrees at 9 bases. The CDR3 spans 15 residues. Per germline, CDR1 KGHSH and CDR2 LQKENI. V trimming: 4 bases; J trimming: 10 bases; junction bases outside the gene matches: 11. CDR3 DNA sequence: TGTGCCAGCTCACAACTGCCGGGACAGGGTGGGGAGCAGTTCTTC. Protein sequence: CASSQLPGQGGEQFF.

V gene TRBV5-1 combines with J gene TRBJ2-1, with 7 bases that match TRBD1. J was trimmed by 7 bases and V by 4 bases; bases with no gene match: 5. CDR1 and CDR2 from the germline V gene are SGHRS and YFSETQ. The CDR3 is 13 amino acids. The CDR3: CASSLGTVNEQFF. The DNA of the CDR3 is TGCGCCAGCAGCCTCGGGACAGTAAATGAGCAGTTCTTC.